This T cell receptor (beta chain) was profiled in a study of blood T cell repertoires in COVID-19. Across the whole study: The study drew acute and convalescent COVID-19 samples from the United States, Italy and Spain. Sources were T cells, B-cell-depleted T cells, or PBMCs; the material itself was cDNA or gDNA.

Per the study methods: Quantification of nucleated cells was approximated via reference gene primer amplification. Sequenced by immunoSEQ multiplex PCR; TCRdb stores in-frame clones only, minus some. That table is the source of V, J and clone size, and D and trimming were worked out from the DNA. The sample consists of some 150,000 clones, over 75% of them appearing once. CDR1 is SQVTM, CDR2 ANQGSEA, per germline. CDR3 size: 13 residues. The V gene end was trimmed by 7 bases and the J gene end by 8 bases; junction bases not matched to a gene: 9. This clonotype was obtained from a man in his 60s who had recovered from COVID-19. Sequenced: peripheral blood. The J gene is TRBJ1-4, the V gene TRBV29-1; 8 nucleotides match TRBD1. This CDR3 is CSGVQGAQEKLFF. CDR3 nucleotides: TGCAGCGGAGTCCAGGGGGCTCAAGAAAAACTGTTTTTT.